The 29 T cell receptor beta chains reported below all come from one sample, sequenced in a study of blood T cell repertoires in COVID-19. TCRdb's table, derived via immunoSEQ multiplex PCR, lists solely in-frame clones and lacks some. The sample lists a few hundred thousand clones, 80% to 90% occurring once. Specimen: PBMCs or T cells enriched from blood (not recorded which). The receptors come from a man aged 18 to 30 who had recovered from COVID-19.

Here the CDR3 DNA reads TGTGCCACCAGCAGAGTTGGACATACGAACACTGAAGCTTTCTTT. It encodes CATSRVGHTNTEAFF. V usage is TRBV15 and J usage is TRBJ1-1, with D perhaps TRBD1 (5 bases). CDR3 length: 15 residues. Germline CDR1 is LNHNV and CDR2 is YYDKDF (reference sequence). The germline V and J ends were trimmed by 1 base and 1 base, with 10 bases remaining between them.

This clone has just a few counts. The chain carries TRBV19 and TRBJ1-5, with D uncertain. V lost 0 bases and J lost 5, with 14 bases in between. The CDR3 covers 16 residues. CDR1 is LNHDA and CDR2 is SQIVND in the germline V gene (reference sequence). CDR3 sequence reads: CASSIDYEGGYQPQHF. The CDR3 nucleotides read TGTGCCAGTAGTATAGACTATGAGGGCGGCTATCAGCCCCAGCATTTT.

This rearrangement joins TRBV19 to TRBJ1-1; D is ambiguous. Germline assignment: CDR1 LNHDA and CDR2 SQIVND (reference sequence). The length of the CDR3 is 15 residues. Trimming took 6 bases from V and 4 from J, leaving 18 bases between them. The CDR3 region is CASRGMKGGSTEAFF. The CDR3 nucleotides are TGTGCCAGTAGGGGTATGAAGGGTGGGAGCACTGAAGCTTTCTTT.

There are a few counts of this clone. The V gene is TRBV7-6, the J gene TRBJ2-1, with 7 bases matching TRBD2. V dropped 4 bases and J dropped 4; count of bases not matched to a gene: 10. Germline CDR1 is SGHVS and CDR2 is FNYEAQ. CDR3 length: 16 amino acids. Written as DNA, the CDR3 is TGTGCCAGCAGCTCGGAGAGGGGAGGGCGATACAATGAGCAGTTCTTC. It translates to CASSSERGGRYNEQFF.

CDR3 sequence: CASSPGGTGSYEQYF. The CDR3, as DNA: TGTGCCAGCAGTCCAGGGGGGACAGGAAGCTACGAGCAGTACTTC. The chain couples TRBV6-2 or TRBV6-3 to TRBJ2-7; 8 positions match TRBD1. Germline trimming cut 5 bases from V and 3 bases from J; bases unmatched to any gene: 9. CDR3 length: 15 residues. Germline V lookup: CDR1 MNHEY, CDR2 SVGEGT.

The V and J genes are TRBV7-2 and TRBJ2-7; TRBD2 agrees at 7 bases. This CDR3 has 14 residues. The junction had 6 bases not matched to a gene; V was cut back by 3 bases and J by 4 bases. Germline CDR1 SGHTA, CDR2 FQGNSA. For the CDR3, the DNA is TGTGCCAGCAGCTTGAAAGCGGGATTATACGAGCAGTACTTC. Amino acids: CASSLKAGLYEQYF.

The rearrangement joins TRBV11-1 to TRBJ2-1, with D perhaps TRBD2 (7 bases). This CDR3 contains 15 residues. Trimming shortened V by 2 bases and J by 5 bases, and 13 bases separated the two germline ends. Germline CDR1 reads SGHAT; CDR2 reads FQDESV (reference sequence). CDR3 sequence (DNA): TGTGCCAGCAGCTTATGGCAGGGGAGGGACAATGAGCAGTTCTTC. Residues: CASSLWQGRDNEQFF.

The genes are TRBV4-3 and TRBJ2-5, with TRBD1 as a possible D gene (6 bases). Trimming took 0 bases from V and 5 from J, leaving 31 bases between them. The germline gives CDR1 LGHNA, CDR2 YSLEER. CDR3 length: 21 amino acids. This chain's CDR3 is CASSQDFSLGAGDVIGETQYF. In DNA, the CDR3 is TGCGCCAGCAGCCAAGATTTCTCCCTGGGGGCAGGGGATGTGATCGGGGAGACCCAGTACTTC.

The V and J genes are TRBV5-5 and TRBJ1-5, with D uncertain. In germline, CDR1 is SGHKS, CDR2 YYEKEE (reference sequence). The V end lost 2 bases, the J end lost 0 bases, and 9 bases lay between the germline ends. The CDR3 is 15 amino acids. The CDR3 nucleotides read TGTGCCAGCAGCTTCCACCCGGGTAGCAATCAGCCCCAGCATTTT. Translated: CASSFHPGSNQPQHF.

This clone was counted a single time. This chain uses TRBV6-5 with TRBJ2-7; 12 bases agree with TRBD1. The germline V gene encodes CDR1 MNHEY and CDR2 SVGAGI. This CDR3 is built from 15 residues. The ends lost 5 bases at V and 7 bases at J; junction bases unmatched: 9. The CDR3 DNA reads TGTGCCAGCAGTCACTGGGACAGGGGGCCGGGAGAGCAGTACTTC. Its translation is CASSHWDRGPGEQYF.

V is TRBV28 and J is TRBJ2-7; D unresolved. Trimming removed 4 bases at V and 3 bases at J, with 7 bases between. The CDR3 contains 12 residues. CDR1 and CDR2 from the germline V gene are MDHEN and SYDVKM. Here the CDR3 DNA reads TGTGCCAGCAGTTCAGGTTTCTACGAGCAGTACTTC. This sequence encodes CASSSGFYEQYF. Looking up the rest from reference TRBV28 and TRBJ2-7 gives the full variable domain: DVKVTQSSRYLVKRTGEKVFLECVQDMDHENMFWYRQDPGLGLRLIYFSYDVKMKEKGDIPEGYSVSREKKERFSLILESASTNQTSMYLCASSSGFYEQYFGPGTRLTVT.

The chain carries TRBV4-2 and TRBJ1-1, with D possibly being TRBD1 (5 bases). The CDR3 contains 15 residues. Per germline, CDR1 LGHNA and CDR2 YNFKEQ. With 4 bases removed from V and 0 bases from J, the gap between germline ends came to 12 bases. The chain's CDR3 is CASSLEDRLNTEAFF. CDR3 DNA sequence: TGTGCCAGCAGCCTAGAAGACAGACTGAACACTGAAGCTTTCTTT.

The J gene is TRBJ1-3, the V gene TRBV2; 7 nucleotides line up with TRBD1. From germline, CDR1 is SNHLY and CDR2 FYNNEI. The CDR3 is made up of 14 amino acids. The V and J ends lost 8 bases and 6 bases, in that order; junction bases with no gene match: 10. The CDR3 is CASYFGQEQNTIYF. The CDR3 coding sequence is TGTGCCAGCTATTTCGGACAGGAGCAAAACACCATATATTTT.

J is TRBJ2-2 and V is TRBV9, with TRBD1 matching over 8 bases. With 4 bases clipped from V and 4 bases from J, the junction kept 6 bases outside the gene matches. Per the germline V gene, CDR1 is SGDLS and CDR2 is YYNGEE. CDR3 length equals 15 residues. In DNA form, the CDR3 reads TGTGCCAGCAGCTGGGGACAGGTTGGCACCGGGGAGCTGTTTTTT. It encodes CASSWGQVGTGELFF.

The chain has TRBV29-1 and TRBJ1-1; TRBD1 aligns across 11 bases. Losses at the gene ends were 6 bases for V and 11 bases for J; bases not matched to a gene: 14. In germline, CDR1 is SQVTM, CDR2 ANQGSEA. This CDR3 is built from 14 residues. Here the CDR3 reads CSVVPWDRGGIAFF. CDR3 in DNA: TGCAGCGTCGTACCCTGGGACAGGGGGGGTATCGCTTTCTTT.

This rearrangement joins TRBV5-4 to TRBJ1-2; weak D call: TRBD1 (6 bases). V lost 2 bases, J lost 3 bases, and 17 bases lay in between. Looked up from germline, CDR1 is SGHNT and CDR2 is YYREEE (reference sequence). The CDR3 spans 16 residues. The CDR3 region has the DNA TGTGCCAGCAGCTTCTTTCTTCCAGACAGGTACTATGGCTACACCTTC. Translation: CASSFFLPDRYYGYTF. The variable domain in full, completed from reference TRBV5-4 and TRBJ1-2, reads ETGVTQSPTHLIKTRGQQVTLRCSSQSGHNTVSWYQQALGQGPQFIFQYYREEENGRGNFPPRFSGLQFPNYSSELNVNALELDDSALYLCASSFFLPDRYYGYTFGSGTRLTVV.

The chain is built from TRBV5-8 and TRBJ1-5; TRBD1 aligns across 8 bases. CDR1 and CDR2 from the germline V gene are SGHTS and YDEGEE. J lost 0 bases, V lost 5 bases, and 10 bases had no gene match. This CDR3 is built from 17 residues. CDR3 region: CASSDRGLTSSNQPQHF. Written as DNA, the CDR3 is TGTGCCAGCAGTGACAGGGGATTAACCTCTAGCAATCAGCCCCAGCATTTT.

The chain recombines TRBV9 with TRBJ1-2; 9 nucleotides line up with TRBD1. V shed 3 bases, J shed 0 bases, and the junction held 12 bases outside the gene matches. This CDR3 contains 18 residues. Germline CDR1 is SGDLS and CDR2 is YYNGEE. The CDR3 spells CASSEPGQGLGANYGYTF. The CDR3 DNA follows: TGTGCCAGCAGCGAACCGGGACAGGGACTGGGGGCTAACTATGGCTACACCTTC.

CDR3 amino acids: CASSPIDSEAFF. The CDR3 coding sequence is TGTGCCAGCTCCCCCATTGACTCTGAAGCTTTCTTT. J is TRBJ1-1 and V is TRBV18; no reliable D call. The CDR3 extends over 12 amino acids. The V gene lost 6 bases and the J gene lost 6 bases, with 11 bases spanning the gap. CDR1 is KGHSH and CDR2 is LQKENI in the germline V gene.

This chain uses TRBV6-1 with TRBJ1-2; 10 bases are shared with TRBD1. The CDR3 runs 14 residues. After removal of 3 bases from V and 6 bases from J, the junction contained 4 bases not matched to a gene. From germline, CDR1 is MNHNS and CDR2 SASEGT. The CDR3 nucleotides read TGTGCCAGCAGTGACCGGGACAGGGGCCATGGCTACACCTTC. It is translated as CASSDRDRGHGYTF.

This clone appeared a single time. V gene TRBV3-1 (or the pseudogene TRBV3-2) combines with J gene TRBJ1-2; D gene ambiguous. Germline lookup yields CDR1 LGHDT and CDR2 YNNKEL (reference sequence). Deletions cut 3 bases from V and 4 bases from J, with 15 bases between. The CDR3 consists of 15 residues. CDR3 region: CASSHLRERIYGYTF. CDR3 sequence (DNA): TGTGCCAGCAGCCATCTAAGGGAGCGGATCTATGGCTACACCTTC.

This rearrangement joins TRBV5-5 to TRBJ2-5; D may be TRBD2 (5 bases). The V end was cut by 7 bases, the J end by 7 bases, with 17 bases between. The CDR3 loop spans 13 amino acids. Per the germline V gene, CDR1 is SGHKS and CDR2 is YYEKEE (reference sequence). The CDR3 region has the DNA TGTGCCAGCGCTACAGAGAGGGTTGGGACCCAGTACTTC. The encoded protein is CASATERVGTQYF.

This clone came up a few times. V and J are TRBV19 and TRBJ2-5; D is possibly TRBD1 (6 bases). Germline values: CDR1 LNHDA, CDR2 SQIVND (reference sequence). Trimming cost V 4 bases and J 2 bases, with 11 bases left between them. The CDR3 contains 14 residues. The CDR3 loop is CASSTYTGQETQYF. The CDR3 bases are TGTGCCAGTAGTACCTACACAGGGCAAGAGACCCAGTACTTC.

This chain joins TRBV4-1 and TRBJ1-1; D perhaps matches TRBD1 (5 bases). The CDR3 runs 12 residues. Germline values: CDR1 MGHRA, CDR2 YSYEKL. Between the trimmed V and J ends, which lost 2 bases and 11 bases, there was a span of 12 bases. As DNA, the CDR3 is TGCGCCAGCAGCCAACCAGTAGGGGCGGCTTTCTTT. Encoded protein: CASSQPVGAAFF.

This chain uses TRBV6-5 with TRBJ1-6; no firm D call. This CDR3 is 13 amino acids long. With 7 bases removed from V and 7 bases from J, the gap between germline ends came to 11 bases. The germline CDR1 and CDR2 sequences are MNHEY and SVGAGI. The CDR3 nucleotides read TGTGCCAGCACCTCAAGCGGCAATTCACCCCTCCACTTT. Amino acid sequence: CASTSSGNSPLHF.

The gene calls are TRBV28 and TRBJ2-1; D possibly corresponds to TRBD2 (6 bases). Trimming stripped 5 bases from V and 0 bases from J, with 17 bases between. The length of the CDR3 is 17 residues. CDR1 and CDR2 from the germline V gene are MDHEN and SYDVKM. The CDR3 DNA follows: TGTGCCAGCAGTCCATTTTGGGGAGGATCCTCCTACAATGAGCAGTTCTTC. Translating gives CASSPFWGGSSYNEQFF.

A note on this clone: Distinct nucleotide sequences in the sample also encode this CDR3. This sequence joins TRBV20-1 and TRBJ2-7, with D tentatively TRBD1 (6 bases). The CDR3 is 11 residues long. V was shortened by 6 bases and J by 3 bases, with 9 bases between the two germline ends. The germline V gene encodes CDR1 DFQATT and CDR2 SNEGSKA (reference sequence). This CDR3 is CSAPTGYEQYF. In DNA, the CDR3 is TGCAGTGCACCGACAGGCTACGAGCAGTACTTC.

V is TRBV2 and J is TRBJ2-7; D is unclear. V gave up 4 bases and J gave up 2 bases, with 6 bases separating them. Germline-derived CDR1 and CDR2 are SNHLY and FYNNEI. The CDR3 is 12 amino acids. CDR3 DNA: TGTGCCAGCAGTGTTGACACCTACGAGCAGTACTTC. This translates into CASSVDTYEQYF.

V is TRBV19 and J is TRBJ2-5, with 8 bases fitting TRBD2. Trimming at V came to 4 bases and at J to 8 bases, leaving 9 bases not matched to a gene. This CDR3 is 14 amino acids long. Germline V gene data show CDR1 as LNHDA and CDR2 as SQIVND (reference sequence). CDR3 nucleotide sequence: TGTGCCAGTAGTAGTGGGCGGGGGGAGTTAACCCAGTACTTC. It codes for CASSSGRGELTQYF. Full variable domain (outside the CDR3, taken from reference TRBV19 and TRBJ2-5): DGGITQSPKYLFRKEGQNVTLSCEQNLNHDAMYWYRQDPGQGLRLIYYSQIVNDFQKGDIAEGYSVSREKKESFPLTVTSAQKNPTAFYLCASSSGRGELTQYFGPGTRLLVL.